The T cell receptor beta chain described here comes from a study of PD-L1 blockade in urothelial cancer. For the study at large: The patients first took atezolizumab in the mid-2010s, receiving 1,200 mg intravenously every 3 weeks. Blood gave a median approximately 150,000 T cells. Study findings and constraints: Those with durable benefit had larger increases in tumor-associated blood clones at 3 weeks. Blood TCR clonality below the median before treatment was a predictor of better survival.

Some clones are missing from TCRdb's copy, which holds only in-frame ones; the method was immunoSEQ multiplex PCR. Altogether around 100,000 clones are present, around 86% being singletons, with the ten largest covering 2% to 2.5%. Time point of the sample: pretreatment peripheral blood. Worth noting for this clone: Its antigen is currently unknown.

This material consisted of PBMCs, taken around atezolizumab (anti-PD-L1) treatment. The clonotype originates from a man between 60 and 70 years old with urothelial cancer.

This CDR3 is CASSFGLAGGPGTDTQYF. The DNA of the CDR3 is TGTGCCAGCAGCTTCGGACTAGCGGGAGGGCCGGGCACAGATACGCAGTATTTT. V gene TRBV11-1 combines with J gene TRBJ2-3; 15 bases are a match to TRBD2. The length of the CDR3 is 18 residues. V gave up 3 bases and J gave up 1 base; unmatched junction bases: 5. Germline CDR1 SGHAT, CDR2 FQDESV (reference sequence).